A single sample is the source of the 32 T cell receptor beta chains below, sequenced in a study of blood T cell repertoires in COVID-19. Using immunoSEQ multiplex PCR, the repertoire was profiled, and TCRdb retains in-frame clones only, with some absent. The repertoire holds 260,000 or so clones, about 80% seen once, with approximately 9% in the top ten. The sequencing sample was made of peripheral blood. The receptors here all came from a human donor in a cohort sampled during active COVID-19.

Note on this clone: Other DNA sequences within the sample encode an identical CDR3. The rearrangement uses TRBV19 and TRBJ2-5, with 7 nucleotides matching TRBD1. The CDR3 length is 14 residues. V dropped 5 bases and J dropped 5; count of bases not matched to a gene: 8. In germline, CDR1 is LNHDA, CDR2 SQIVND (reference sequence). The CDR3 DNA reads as TGTGCCAGTAGTCCCAGGGGGAGAGGCGAGACCCAGTACTTC. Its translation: CASSPRGRGETQYF.

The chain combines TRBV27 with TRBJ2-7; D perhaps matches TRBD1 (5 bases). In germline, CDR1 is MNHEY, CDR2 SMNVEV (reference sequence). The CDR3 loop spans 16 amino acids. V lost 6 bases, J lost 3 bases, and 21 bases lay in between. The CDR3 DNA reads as TGTGCCAGCAGCGGATACAGACTCGACAGAGACTACGAGCAGTACTTC. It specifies CASSGYRLDRDYEQYF.

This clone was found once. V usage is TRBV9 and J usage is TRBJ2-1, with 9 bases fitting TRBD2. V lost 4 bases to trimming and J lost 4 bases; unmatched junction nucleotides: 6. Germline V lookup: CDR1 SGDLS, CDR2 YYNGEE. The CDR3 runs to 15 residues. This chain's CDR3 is CASSPSGIRYNEQFF. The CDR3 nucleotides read TGTGCCAGCAGCCCTAGCGGGATTAGGTACAATGAGCAGTTCTTC.

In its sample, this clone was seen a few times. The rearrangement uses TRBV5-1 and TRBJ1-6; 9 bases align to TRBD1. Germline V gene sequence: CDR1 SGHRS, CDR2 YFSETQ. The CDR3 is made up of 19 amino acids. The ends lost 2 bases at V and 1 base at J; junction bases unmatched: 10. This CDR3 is CASSFVGQGFGSYNSPLHF. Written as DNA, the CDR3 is TGCGCCAGCAGCTTTGTCGGACAGGGGTTCGGTTCCTATAATTCACCCCTCCACTTT.

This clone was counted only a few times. The CDR3 sequence is CASSWGQSYGYTF. Written as DNA, the CDR3 is TGTGCCAGCAGTTGGGGACAGTCCTATGGCTACACCTTC. The chain carries TRBV28 and TRBJ1-2; 7 bases are shared with TRBD1. J lost 4 bases, V lost 4 bases, and 3 bases had no gene match. The CDR3 extends over 13 amino acids. Germline-derived CDR1 and CDR2 are MDHEN and SYDVKM.

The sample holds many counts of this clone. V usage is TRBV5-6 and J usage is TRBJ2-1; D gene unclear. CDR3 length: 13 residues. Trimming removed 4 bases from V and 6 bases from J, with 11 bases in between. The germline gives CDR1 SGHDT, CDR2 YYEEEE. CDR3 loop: CASSPTVFNEQFF. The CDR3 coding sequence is TGTGCCAGCAGCCCCACAGTCTTCAATGAGCAGTTCTTC.

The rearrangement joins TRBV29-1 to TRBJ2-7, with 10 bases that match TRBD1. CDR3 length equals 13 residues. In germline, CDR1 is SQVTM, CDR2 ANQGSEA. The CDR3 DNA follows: TGCAGAAAAGAGACAGGGGGCCGCTACGAGCAGTACTTC. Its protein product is CRKETGGRYEQYF.

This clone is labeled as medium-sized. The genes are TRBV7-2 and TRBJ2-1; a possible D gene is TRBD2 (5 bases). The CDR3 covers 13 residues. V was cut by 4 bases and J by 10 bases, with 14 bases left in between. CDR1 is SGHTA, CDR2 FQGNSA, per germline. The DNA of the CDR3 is TGTGCCAGCAGCTCCACATTGGAGCGGGAGCAGTTCTTC. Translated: CASSSTLEREQFF.

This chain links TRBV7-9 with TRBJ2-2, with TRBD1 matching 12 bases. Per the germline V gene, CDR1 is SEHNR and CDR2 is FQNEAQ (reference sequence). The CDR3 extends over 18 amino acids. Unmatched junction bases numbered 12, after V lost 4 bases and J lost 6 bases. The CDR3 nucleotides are TGTGCCAGCAGCTGGGACAGGGGGCTAGTGGGAGCGGCCGGGGAGCTGTTTTTT. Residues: CASSWDRGLVGAAGELFF.

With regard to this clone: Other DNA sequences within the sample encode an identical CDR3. CDR3 sequence (DNA): TGTGCCAGTAGTCTAGGAGCTAGCACAGATACGCAGTATTTT. This gives the protein CASSLGASTDTQYF. This chain links TRBV19 with TRBJ2-3; D uncertain. Germline-derived CDR1 and CDR2 are LNHDA and SQIVND (reference sequence). V was cut by 5 bases and J by 0 bases, with 9 bases left in between. The CDR3 runs to 14 residues.

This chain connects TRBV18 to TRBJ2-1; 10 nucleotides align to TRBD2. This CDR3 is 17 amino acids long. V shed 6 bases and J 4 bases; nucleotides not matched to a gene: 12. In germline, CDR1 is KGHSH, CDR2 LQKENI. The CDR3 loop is CASSDGLAVRPYNEQFF. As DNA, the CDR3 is TGTGCCAGCTCCGATGGACTAGCGGTGAGACCTTACAATGAGCAGTTCTTC. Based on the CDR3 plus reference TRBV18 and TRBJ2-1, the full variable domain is NAGVMQNPRHLVRRRGQEARLRCSPMKGHSHVYWYRQLPEEGLKFMVYLQKENIIDESGMPKERFSAEFPKEGPSILRIQQVVRGDSAAYFCASSDGLAVRPYNEQFFGPGTRLTVL.

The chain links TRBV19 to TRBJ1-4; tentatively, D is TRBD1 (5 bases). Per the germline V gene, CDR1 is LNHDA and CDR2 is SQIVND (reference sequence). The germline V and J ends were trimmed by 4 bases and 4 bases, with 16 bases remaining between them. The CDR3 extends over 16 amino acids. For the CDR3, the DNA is TGTGCCAGTAGTACGCCACCTCAGGGTATTAATGAAAAACTGTTTTTT. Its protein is CASSTPPQGINEKLFF.

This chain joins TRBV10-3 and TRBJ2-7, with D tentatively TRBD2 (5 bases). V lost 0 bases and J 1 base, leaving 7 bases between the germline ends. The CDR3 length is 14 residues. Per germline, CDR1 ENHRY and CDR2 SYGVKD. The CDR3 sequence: CAISESTRSYEQYF. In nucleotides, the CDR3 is TGTGCCATCAGTGAGTCCACTAGATCCTACGAGCAGTACTTC.

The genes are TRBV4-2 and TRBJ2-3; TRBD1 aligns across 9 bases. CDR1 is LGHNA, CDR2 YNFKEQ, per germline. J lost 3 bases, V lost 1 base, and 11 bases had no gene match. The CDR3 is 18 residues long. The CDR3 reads CASSQANPPGQGTDTQYF. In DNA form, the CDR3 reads TGTGCCAGCAGCCAAGCCAATCCCCCGGGACAGGGAACAGATACGCAGTATTTT.

The CDR3 is CASRAGTEAFF. The CDR3 DNA reads TGTGCCAGCAGGGCCGGGACTGAAGCTTTCTTT. The genes are TRBV25-1 and TRBJ1-1; D is uncertain. The CDR3 length is 11 residues. Trimming cost V 6 bases and J 5 bases, with 7 bases left between them. Germline-derived CDR1 and CDR2 are MGHDK and SYGVNS.

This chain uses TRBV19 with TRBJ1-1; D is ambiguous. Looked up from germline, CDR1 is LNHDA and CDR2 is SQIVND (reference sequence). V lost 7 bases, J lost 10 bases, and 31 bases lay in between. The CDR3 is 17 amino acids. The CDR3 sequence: CASTERVLRSAAGRAFF. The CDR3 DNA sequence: TGTGCCAGTACCGAGCGGGTCCTAAGGTCCGCCGCCGGGAGAGCTTTCTTT.

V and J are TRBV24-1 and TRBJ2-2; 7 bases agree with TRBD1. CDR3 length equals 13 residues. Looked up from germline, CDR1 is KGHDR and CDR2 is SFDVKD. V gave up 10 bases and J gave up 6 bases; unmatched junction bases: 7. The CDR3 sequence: CATSGQVAGELFF. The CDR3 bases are TGTGCCACGAGCGGACAGGTCGCCGGGGAGCTGTTTTTT.

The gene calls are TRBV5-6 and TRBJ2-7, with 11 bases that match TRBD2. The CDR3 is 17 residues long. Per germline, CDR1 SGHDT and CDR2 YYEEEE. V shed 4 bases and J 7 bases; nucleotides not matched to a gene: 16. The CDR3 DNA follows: TGTGCCAGCAGCGACGGACTAGCGGGCGGCAAAACGGGGGAGCAGTACTTC. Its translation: CASSDGLAGGKTGEQYF.

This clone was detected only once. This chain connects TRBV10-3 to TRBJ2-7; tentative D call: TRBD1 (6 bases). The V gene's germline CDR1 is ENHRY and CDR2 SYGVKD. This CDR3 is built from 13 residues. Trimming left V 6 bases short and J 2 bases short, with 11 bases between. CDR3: CAIRDGTTYEQYF. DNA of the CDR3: TGTGCCATCAGAGATGGGACAACCTACGAGCAGTACTTC.

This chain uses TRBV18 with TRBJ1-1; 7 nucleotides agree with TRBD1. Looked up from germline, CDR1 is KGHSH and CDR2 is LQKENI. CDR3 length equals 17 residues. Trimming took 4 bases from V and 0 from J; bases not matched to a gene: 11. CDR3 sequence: CASSQSRQGPMNTEAFF. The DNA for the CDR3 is TGTGCCAGCTCACAGTCCAGACAGGGTCCCATGAACACTGAAGCTTTCTTT.

The CDR3 nucleotides read TGTGCCAGCAGCCAAGAGGTTGGTCGTATAGGGGGTGAGCAGTTCTTC. This codes for CASSQEVGRIGGEQFF. The chain has TRBV3-1 (or the pseudogene TRBV3-2) and TRBJ2-1, with D possibly being TRBD1 (6 bases). Trimming pared 0 bases from V and 9 bases from J, leaving 18 bases between. The CDR3 has 16 amino acids. Germline CDR1 and CDR2: LGHDT and YNNKEL (reference sequence).

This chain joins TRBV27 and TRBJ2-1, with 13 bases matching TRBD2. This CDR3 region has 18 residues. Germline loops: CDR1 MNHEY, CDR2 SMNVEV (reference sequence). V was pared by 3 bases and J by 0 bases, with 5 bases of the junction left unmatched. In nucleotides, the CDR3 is TGTGCCAGCAGTTTTAGGACTAGCGGGGGCAGCTCCTACAATGAGCAGTTCTTC. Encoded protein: CASSFRTSGGSSYNEQFF.

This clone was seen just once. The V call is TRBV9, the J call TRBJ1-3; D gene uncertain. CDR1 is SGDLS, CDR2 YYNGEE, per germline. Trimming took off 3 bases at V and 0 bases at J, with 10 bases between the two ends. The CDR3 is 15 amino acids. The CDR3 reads CASSASPSSGNTIYF. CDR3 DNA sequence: TGTGCCAGCAGCGCGTCCCCGAGCTCTGGAAACACCATATATTTT.

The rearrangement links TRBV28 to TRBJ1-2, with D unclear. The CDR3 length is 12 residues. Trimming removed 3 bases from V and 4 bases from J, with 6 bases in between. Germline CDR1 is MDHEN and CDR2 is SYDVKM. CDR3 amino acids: CASSLSLYGYTF. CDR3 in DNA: TGTGCCAGCAGTTTGAGCCTCTATGGCTACACCTTC.

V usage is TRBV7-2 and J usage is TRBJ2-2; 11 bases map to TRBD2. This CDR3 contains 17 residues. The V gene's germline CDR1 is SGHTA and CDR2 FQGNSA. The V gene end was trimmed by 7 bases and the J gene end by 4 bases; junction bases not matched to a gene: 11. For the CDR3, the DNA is TGTGCCAGCACCCGAACTAGCGGGAGAACGGGCACCGGGGAGCTGTTTTTT. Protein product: CASTRTSGRTGTGELFF.

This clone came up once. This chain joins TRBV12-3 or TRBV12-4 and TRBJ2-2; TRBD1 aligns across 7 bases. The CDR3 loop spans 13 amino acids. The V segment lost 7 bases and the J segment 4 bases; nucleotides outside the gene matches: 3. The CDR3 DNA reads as TGTGCCAGCACAGGGGGTGGCACCGGGGAGCTGTTTTTT. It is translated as CASTGGGTGELFF.

The CDR3: CARSPHSGPRGGEQYF. DNA for the CDR3: TGTGCCAGAAGCCCGCATAGCGGACCCAGGGGAGGGGAGCAGTACTTC. This chain joins TRBV5-3 and TRBJ2-7; weak D call: TRBD2 (7 bases). TRBV5-3 is known as an ORF, though its function is uncertain. V was trimmed by 4 bases and J by 7 bases, leaving 24 bases between them. The CDR3 is made up of 16 amino acids.

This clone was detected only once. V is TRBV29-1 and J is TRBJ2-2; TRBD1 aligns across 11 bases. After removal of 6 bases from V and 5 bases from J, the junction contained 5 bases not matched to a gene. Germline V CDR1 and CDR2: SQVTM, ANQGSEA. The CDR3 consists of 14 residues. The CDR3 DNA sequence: TGCAGCGTCGCGGGACAGGGGGGAACCGGGGAGCTGTTTTTT. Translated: CSVAGQGGTGELFF.

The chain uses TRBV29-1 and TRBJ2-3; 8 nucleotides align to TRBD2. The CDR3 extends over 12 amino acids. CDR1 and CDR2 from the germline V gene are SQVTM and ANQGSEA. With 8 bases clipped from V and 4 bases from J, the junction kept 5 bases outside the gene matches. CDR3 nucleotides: TGCAGCCTCCGGGAGGGCCCAGATACGCAGTATTTT. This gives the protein CSLREGPDTQYF.

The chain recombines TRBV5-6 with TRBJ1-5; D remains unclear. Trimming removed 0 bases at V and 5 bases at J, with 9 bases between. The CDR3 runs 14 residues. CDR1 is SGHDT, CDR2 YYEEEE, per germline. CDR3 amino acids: CASSLAGMDQPQHF. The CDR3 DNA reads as TGTGCCAGCAGCTTGGCGGGAATGGATCAGCCCCAGCATTTT.

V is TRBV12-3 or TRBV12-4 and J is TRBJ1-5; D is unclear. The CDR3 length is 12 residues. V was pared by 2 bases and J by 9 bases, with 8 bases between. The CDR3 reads CASSLIEWPQHF. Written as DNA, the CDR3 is TGTGCCAGCAGTTTAATCGAGTGGCCCCAGCATTTT.

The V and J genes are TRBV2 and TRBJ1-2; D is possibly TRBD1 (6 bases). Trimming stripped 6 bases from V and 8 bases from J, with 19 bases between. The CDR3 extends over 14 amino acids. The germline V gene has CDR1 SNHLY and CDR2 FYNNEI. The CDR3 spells CASRDSGERKGYTF. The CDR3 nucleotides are TGTGCCAGCAGGGATTCAGGGGAACGTAAGGGCTACACCTTC.